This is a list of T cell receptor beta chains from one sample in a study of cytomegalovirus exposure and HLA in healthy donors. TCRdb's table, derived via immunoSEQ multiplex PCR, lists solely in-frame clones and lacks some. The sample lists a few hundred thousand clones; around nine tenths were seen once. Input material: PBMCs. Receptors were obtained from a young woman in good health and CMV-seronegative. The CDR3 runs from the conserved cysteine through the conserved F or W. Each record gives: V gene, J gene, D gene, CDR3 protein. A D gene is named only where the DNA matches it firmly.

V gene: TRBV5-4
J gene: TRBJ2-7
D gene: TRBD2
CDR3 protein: CASSLEGGGTLYEQYF

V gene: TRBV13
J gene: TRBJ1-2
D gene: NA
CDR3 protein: CASKSGTYGYTF

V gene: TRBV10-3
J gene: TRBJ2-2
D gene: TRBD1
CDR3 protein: CAGQGGADTGELFF

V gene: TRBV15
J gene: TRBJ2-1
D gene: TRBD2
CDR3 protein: CATSRAGGLGDEQFF

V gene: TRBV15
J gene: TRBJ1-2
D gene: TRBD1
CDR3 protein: CATRQGVFYGYTF

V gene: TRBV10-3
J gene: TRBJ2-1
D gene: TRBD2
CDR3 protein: CAISDPTTSLDEQFF

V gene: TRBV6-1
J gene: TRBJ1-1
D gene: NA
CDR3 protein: CASSDGAKGTEAFF

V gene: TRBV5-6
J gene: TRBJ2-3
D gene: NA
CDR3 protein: CASSSGFRTDTQYF

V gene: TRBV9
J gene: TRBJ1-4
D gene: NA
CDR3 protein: CASSGGGNEKLFF

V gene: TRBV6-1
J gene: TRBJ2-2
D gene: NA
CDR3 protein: CASSEVRTKLNTGELFF

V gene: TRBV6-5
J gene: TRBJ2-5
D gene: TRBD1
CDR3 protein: CASSYSTGLETQYF

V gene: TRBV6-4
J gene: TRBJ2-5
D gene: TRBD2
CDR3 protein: CASRQPGGAAETQYF

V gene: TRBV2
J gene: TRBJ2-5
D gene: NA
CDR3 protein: CASTPIGGDQETQYF

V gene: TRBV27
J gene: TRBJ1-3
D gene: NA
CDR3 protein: CASSRGRELAGNTIYF

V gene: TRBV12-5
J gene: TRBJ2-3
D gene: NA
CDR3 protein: CASGLLPGTLLDAQYF

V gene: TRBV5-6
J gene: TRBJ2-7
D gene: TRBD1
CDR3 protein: CASSYTGQGARISYEQYF

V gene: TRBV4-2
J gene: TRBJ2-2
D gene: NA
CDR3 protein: CASSQEGQANTGELFF

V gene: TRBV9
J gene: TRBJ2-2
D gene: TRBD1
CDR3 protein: CASSPPGTGSTGELFF

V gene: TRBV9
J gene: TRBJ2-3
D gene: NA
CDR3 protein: CASSVGQSTDTQYF

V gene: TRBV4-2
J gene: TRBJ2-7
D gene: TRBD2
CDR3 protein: CASSQGRSLAGGQALYEQYF

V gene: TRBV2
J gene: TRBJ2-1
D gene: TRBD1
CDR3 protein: CASSGPGQGPYNEQFF

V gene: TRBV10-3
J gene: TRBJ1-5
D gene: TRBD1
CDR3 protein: CAIREGQGNQPQHF

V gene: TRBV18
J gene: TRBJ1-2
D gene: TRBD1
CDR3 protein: CASSPPSEGANYGYTF

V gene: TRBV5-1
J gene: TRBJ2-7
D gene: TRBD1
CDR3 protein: CASSLQGVEQYF